This TCR beta chain was found in a study of OX40 agonist ivuxolimab in advanced cancers. Some clones are missing from TCRdb's copy, which holds only in-frame ones; the method was immunoSEQ multiplex PCR. This table holds around 85,000 clones, more than 80% found once. Germline V lookup: CDR1 MDHEN, CDR2 SYDVKM. Unmatched junction bases numbered 3, after V lost 5 bases and J lost 4 bases. The CDR3 has 13 amino acids. The clonotype originates from an adult with an advanced solid tumor such as melanoma, head and neck, liver or kidney cancer. V usage is TRBV28 and J usage is TRBJ2-5; 8 bases match TRBD1. This specimen consisted of CD4+ or CD8+ T cells sorted from blood, obtained in a trial of the OX40 agonist ivuxolimab. The CDR3 nucleotides read TGTGCCAGCAGTGGACAGGGACGAGAGACCCAGTACTTC. It translates to CASSGQGRETQYF.